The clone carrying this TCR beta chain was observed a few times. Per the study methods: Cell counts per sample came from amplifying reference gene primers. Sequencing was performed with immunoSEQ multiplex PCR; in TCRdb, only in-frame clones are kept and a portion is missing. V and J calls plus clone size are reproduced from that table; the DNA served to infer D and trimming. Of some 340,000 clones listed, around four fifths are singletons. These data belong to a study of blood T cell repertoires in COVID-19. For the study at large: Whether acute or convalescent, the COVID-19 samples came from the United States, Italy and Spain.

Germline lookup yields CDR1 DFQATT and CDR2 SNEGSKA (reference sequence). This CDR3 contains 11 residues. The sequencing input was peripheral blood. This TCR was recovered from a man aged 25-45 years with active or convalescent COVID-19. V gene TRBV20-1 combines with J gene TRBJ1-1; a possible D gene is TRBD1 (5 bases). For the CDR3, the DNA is TGCAGCTGCTCGGGGGACACTGAAGCTTTCTTT. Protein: CSCSGDTEAFF.